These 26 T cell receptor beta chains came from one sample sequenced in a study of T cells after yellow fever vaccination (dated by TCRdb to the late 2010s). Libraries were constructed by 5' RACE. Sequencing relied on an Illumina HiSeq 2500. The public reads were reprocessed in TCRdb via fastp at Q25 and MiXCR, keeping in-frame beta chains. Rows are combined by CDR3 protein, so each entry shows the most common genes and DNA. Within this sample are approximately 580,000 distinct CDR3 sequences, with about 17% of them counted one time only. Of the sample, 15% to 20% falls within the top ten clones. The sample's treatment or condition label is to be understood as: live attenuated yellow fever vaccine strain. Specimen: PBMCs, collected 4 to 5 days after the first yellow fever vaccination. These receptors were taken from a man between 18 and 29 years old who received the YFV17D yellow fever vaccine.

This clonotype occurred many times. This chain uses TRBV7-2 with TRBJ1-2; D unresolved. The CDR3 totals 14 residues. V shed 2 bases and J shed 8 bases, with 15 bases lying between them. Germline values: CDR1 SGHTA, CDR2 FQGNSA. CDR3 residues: CASSLMTSPGGYTF. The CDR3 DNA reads TGTGCCAGCAGCTTAATGACTAGTCCAGGCGGCTACACCTTC.

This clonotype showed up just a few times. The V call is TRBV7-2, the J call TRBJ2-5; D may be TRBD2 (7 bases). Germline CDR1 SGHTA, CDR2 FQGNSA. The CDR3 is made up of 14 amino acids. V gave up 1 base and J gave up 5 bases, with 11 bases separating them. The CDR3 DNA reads TGTGCCAGCAGCTTAGGGGGGGGCTGGGAGACCCAGTACTTC. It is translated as CASSLGGGWETQYF.

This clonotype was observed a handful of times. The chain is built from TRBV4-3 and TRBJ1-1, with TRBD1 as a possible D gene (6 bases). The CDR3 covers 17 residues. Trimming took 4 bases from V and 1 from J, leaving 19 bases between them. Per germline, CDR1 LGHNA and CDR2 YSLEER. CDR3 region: CASSPHRVLRKNTEAFF. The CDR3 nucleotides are TGCGCCAGCAGCCCTCACAGGGTGCTTAGGAAGAACACTGAAGCTTTCTTT.

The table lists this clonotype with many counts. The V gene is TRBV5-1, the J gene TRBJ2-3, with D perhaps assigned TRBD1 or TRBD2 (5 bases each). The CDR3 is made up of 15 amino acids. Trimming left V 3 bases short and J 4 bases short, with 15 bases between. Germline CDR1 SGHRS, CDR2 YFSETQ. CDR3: CASSSGTTHADTQYF. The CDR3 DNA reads TGCGCCAGCAGCTCCGGGACCACCCACGCAGATACGCAGTATTTT.

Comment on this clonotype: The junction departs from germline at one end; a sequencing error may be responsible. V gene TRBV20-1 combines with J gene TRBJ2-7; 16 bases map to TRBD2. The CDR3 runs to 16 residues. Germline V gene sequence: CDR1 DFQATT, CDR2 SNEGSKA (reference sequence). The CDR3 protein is CCARGTSGGVPYEQYF. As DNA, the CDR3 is TGCTGTGCTAGGGGGACTAGCGGGGGGGTTCCCTACGAGCAGTACTTC.

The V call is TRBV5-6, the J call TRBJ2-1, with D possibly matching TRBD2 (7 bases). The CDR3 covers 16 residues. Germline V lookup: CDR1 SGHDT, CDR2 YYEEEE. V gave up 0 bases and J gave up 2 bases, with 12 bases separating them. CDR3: CASSLGGGATYNEQFF. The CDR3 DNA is TGTGCCAGCAGCTTGGGAGGGGGGGCTACCTACAATGAGCAGTTCTTC.

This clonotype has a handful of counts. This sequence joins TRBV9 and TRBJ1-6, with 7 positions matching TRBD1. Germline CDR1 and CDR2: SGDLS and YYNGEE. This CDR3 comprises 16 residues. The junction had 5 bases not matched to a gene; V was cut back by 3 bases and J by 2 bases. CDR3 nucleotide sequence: TGTGCCAGCAGCGCCAGGGACAGCCCCTATAATTCACCCCTCCACTTT. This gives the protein CASSARDSPYNSPLHF.

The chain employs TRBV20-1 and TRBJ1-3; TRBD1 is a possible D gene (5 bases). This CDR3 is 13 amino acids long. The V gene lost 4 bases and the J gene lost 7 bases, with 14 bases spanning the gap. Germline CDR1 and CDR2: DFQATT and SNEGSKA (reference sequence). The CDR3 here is CSATAPGGNTIYF. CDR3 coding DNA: TGCAGTGCTACTGCTCCCGGGGGGAACACCATATATTTT.

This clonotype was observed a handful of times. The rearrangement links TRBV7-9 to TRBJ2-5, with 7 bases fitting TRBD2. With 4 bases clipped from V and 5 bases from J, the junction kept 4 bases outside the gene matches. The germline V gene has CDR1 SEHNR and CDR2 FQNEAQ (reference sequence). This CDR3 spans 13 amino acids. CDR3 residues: CASSYGGTETQYF. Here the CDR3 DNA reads TGTGCCAGCAGCTACGGGGGGACGGAGACCCAGTACTTC.

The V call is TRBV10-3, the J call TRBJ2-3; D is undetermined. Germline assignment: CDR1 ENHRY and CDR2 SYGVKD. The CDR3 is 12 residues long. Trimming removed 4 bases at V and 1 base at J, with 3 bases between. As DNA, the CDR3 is TGTGCCATCAGTGCCGGCACAGATACGCAGTATTTT. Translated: CAISAGTDTQYF.

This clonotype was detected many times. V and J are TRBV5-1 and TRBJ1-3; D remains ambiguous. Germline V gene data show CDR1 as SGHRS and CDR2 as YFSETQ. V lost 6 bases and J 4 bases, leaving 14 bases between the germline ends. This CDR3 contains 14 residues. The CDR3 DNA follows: TGCGCCAGCACGACCGGACCAGGCGGAAACACCATATATTTT. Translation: CASTTGPGGNTIYF. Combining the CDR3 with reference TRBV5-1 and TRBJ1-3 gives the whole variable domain KAGVTQTPRYLIKTRGQQVTLSCSPISGHRSVSWYQQTPGQGLQFLFEYFSETQRNKGNFPGRFSGRQFSNSRSEMNVSTLELGDSALYLCASTTGPGGNTIYFGEGSWLTVV.

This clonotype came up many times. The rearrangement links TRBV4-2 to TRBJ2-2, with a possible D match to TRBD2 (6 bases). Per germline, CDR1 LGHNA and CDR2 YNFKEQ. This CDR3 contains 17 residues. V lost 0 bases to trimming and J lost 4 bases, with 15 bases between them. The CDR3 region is CASSQEGERVLTGELFF. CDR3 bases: TGTGCCAGCAGCCAAGAAGGGGAGCGGGTGCTCACCGGGGAGCTGTTTTTT.

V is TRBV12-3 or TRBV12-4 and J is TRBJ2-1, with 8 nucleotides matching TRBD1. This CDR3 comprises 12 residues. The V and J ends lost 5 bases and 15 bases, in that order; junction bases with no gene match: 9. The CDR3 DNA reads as TGTGCCAGCAGTCCTACAGGGGGATCCCCGTTCTTC. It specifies CASSPTGGSPFF.

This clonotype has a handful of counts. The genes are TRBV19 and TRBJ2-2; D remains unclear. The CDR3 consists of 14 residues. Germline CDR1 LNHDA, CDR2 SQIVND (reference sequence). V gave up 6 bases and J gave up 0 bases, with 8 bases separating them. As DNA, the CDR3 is TGTGCCAGTAGGGGTGGAACGAACACCGGGGAGCTGTTTTTT. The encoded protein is CASRGGTNTGELFF.

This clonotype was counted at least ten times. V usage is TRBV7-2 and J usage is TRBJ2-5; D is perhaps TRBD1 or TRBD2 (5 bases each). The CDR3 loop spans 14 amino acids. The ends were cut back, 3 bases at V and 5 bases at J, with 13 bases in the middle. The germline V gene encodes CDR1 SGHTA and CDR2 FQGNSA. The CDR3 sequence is CASSLGDPRETQYF. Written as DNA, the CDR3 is TGTGCCAGCAGCTTGGGGGACCCCCGGGAGACCCAGTACTTC.

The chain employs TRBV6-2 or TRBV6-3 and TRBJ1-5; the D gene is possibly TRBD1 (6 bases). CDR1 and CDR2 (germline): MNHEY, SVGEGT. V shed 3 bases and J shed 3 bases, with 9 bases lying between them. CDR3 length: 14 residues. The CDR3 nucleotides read TGTGCCAGCAGTTATACAGGGATCAATCAGCCCCAGCATTTT. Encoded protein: CASSYTGINQPQHF.

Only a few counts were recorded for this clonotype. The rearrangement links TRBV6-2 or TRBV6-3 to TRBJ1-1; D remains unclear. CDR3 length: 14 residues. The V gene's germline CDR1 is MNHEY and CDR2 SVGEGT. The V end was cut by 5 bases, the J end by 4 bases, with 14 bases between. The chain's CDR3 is CASSPQDWGTEAFF. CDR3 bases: TGTGCCAGCAGTCCCCAGGATTGGGGCACTGAAGCTTTCTTT.

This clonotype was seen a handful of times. The CDR3 reads CASRTSGQNTQYF. In DNA form, the CDR3 reads TGTGCCAGCCGAACGTCCGGGCAAAATACGCAGTATTTT. The V gene is TRBV7-9, the J gene TRBJ2-3; D unresolved. The CDR3 totals 13 residues. Trimming left V 8 bases short and J 7 bases short, with 16 bases between. CDR1 is SEHNR, CDR2 FQNEAQ, per germline (reference sequence).

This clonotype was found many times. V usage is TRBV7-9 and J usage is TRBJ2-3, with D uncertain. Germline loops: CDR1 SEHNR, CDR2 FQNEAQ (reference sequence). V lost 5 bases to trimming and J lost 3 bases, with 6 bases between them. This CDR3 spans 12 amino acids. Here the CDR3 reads CASSRETDTQYF. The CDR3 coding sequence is TGTGCCAGCAGCAGGGAAACAGATACGCAGTATTTT.

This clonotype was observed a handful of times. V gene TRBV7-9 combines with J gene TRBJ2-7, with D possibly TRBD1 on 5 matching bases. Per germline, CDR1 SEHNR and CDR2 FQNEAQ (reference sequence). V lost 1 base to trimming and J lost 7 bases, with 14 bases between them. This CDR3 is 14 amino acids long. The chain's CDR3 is CASSLGQGSWEQYF. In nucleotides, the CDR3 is TGTGCCAGCAGCTTAGGTCAGGGAAGCTGGGAGCAGTACTTC.

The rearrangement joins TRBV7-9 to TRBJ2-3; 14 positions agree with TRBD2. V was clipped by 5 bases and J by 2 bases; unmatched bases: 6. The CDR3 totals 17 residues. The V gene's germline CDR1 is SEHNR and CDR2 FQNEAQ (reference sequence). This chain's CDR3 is CASSRRTSGGTTDTQYF. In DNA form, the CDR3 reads TGTGCCAGCAGCCGACGGACTAGCGGGGGGACCACAGATACGCAGTATTTT.

CDR3 nucleotide sequence: TGTGCCAGCAGCGTAGATACGGGGGCCCGAGAGACCCAGTACTTC. This encodes CASSVDTGARETQYF. V is TRBV9 and J is TRBJ2-5; D possibly uses TRBD1 or TRBD2 (6 bases each). The CDR3 totals 15 residues. Germline CDR1 and CDR2: SGDLS and YYNGEE. V was pared by 0 bases and J by 4 bases, with 13 bases between.

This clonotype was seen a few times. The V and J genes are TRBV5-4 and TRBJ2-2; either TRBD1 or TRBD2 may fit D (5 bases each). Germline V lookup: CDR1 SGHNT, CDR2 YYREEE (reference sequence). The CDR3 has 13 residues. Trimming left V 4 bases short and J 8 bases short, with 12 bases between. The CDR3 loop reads CASSRRGAGELFF. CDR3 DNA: TGTGCCAGCAGCAGGAGAGGGGCGGGGGAGCTGTTTTTT. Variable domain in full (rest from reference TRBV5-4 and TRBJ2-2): ETGVTQSPTHLIKTRGQQVTLRCSSQSGHNTVSWYQQALGQGPQFIFQYYREEENGRGNFPPRFSGLQFPNYSSELNVNALELDDSALYLCASSRRGAGELFFGEGSRLTVL.

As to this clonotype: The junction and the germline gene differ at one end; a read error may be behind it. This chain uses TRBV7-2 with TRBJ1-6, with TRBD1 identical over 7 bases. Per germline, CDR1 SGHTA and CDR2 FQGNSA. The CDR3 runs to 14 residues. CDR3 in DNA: TGTGCCAGCAGATTAGAGGGGGCAGGTTCACCCCTCCACTTT. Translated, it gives CASRLEGAGSPLHF.

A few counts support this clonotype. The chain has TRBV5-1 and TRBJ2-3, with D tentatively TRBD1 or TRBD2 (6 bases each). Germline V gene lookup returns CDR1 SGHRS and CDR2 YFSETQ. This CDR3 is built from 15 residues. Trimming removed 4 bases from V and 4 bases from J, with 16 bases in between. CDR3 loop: CASSLGGFAADTQYF. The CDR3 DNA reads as TGCGCCAGCAGCCTGGGGGGCTTCGCCGCAGATACGCAGTATTTT.

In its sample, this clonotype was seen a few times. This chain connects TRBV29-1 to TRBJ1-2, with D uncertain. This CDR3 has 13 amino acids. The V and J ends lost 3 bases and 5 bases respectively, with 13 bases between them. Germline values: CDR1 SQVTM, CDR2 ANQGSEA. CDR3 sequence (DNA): TGCAGCGTTGAGGTTCTCCTGCAATATGGCTACACCTTC. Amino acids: CSVEVLLQYGYTF.